The 20 T cell receptor beta chains presented below share a single source sample, sequenced in a study of neoadjuvant anti-PD-1 for oral cavity cancer. Sequencing used immunoSEQ multiplex PCR; TCRdb keeps in-frame clones, though not all of them. Of 4,500 to 6,500 clones in the sample, roughly 53% were seen once. The time point denotes: after neoadjuvant nivolumab, at surgical resection. The sequencing used tumor tissue, collected after nivolumab (anti-PD-1) treatment. The receptors here all came from a person aged 40 to 85 with oral cavity squamous cell carcinoma.

V gene TRBV7-6 combines with J gene TRBJ2-1; D is perhaps TRBD2 (6 bases). Trimming removed 3 bases at V and 4 bases at J, with 7 bases between. The CDR3 is 13 amino acids. Germline V CDR1 and CDR2: SGHVS, FNYEAQ. In DNA, the CDR3 is TGTGCCAGCAGCTTGGGACTTTACAATGAGCAGTTCTTC. It translates to CASSLGLYNEQFF.

The chain combines TRBV6-6 with TRBJ2-7; 10 bases map to TRBD1. Germline CDR1 is MNHNY and CDR2 is SVGAGI (reference sequence). The CDR3 loop spans 14 amino acids. The junction had 3 bases not matched to a gene; V was cut back by 4 bases and J by 3 bases. The CDR3 sequence: CASSSGQGRYEQYF. DNA for the CDR3: TGTGCCAGCAGTTCGGGACAGGGGCGCTACGAGCAGTACTTC.

The chain couples TRBV13 to TRBJ2-7; possibly TRBD1 for D (6 bases). Germline V gene lookup returns CDR1 PRHDT and CDR2 FYEKMQ (reference sequence). The CDR3 has 14 residues. The V gene lost 6 bases and the J gene lost 6 bases, with 18 bases spanning the gap. Here the CDR3 DNA reads TGTGCCAGCAGTTTTGGAGGATTGGGGGCCGAGCAGTACTTC. Amino acid sequence: CASSFGGLGAEQYF.

This clone has more than one count but fewer than ten. The chain uses TRBV9 and TRBJ2-7; 12 bases align to TRBD1. CDR1 and CDR2 (germline): SGDLS, YYNGEE. This CDR3 has 16 residues. The V gene end was trimmed by 4 bases and the J gene end by 7 bases; junction bases not matched to a gene: 12. The CDR3 protein is CASSPRPGQGAGEQYF. CDR3 in DNA: TGTGCCAGCAGCCCTCGACCGGGACAGGGGGCGGGAGAGCAGTACTTC.

The chain recombines TRBV9 with TRBJ2-2; 12 bases line up with TRBD2. The junction had 10 bases not matched to a gene; V was cut back by 0 bases and J by 4 bases. This CDR3 spans 19 amino acids. Germline CDR1 and CDR2: SGDLS and YYNGEE. The CDR3 region is CASSVETRLAGDSTGELFF. CDR3 nucleotide sequence: TGTGCCAGCAGCGTAGAAACCCGACTAGCGGGGGACTCCACCGGGGAGCTGTTTTTT.

V and J are TRBV6-1 and TRBJ2-6; D assignment may be TRBD1 or TRBD2 (6 bases each). The germline CDR1 and CDR2 sequences are MNHNS and SASEGT. The ends were cut back, 4 bases at V and 2 bases at J, with 9 bases in the middle. This CDR3 has 15 residues. The CDR3 spells CASSVEGAGANVLTF. CDR3 in DNA: TGTGCCAGCAGTGTGGAGGGGGCTGGGGCCAACGTCCTGACTTTC.

This chain connects TRBV11-3 to TRBJ1-6, with D unresolved. Germline lookup yields CDR1 SGHNT and CDR2 YENEEA. CDR3 length: 15 residues. V lost 6 bases and J lost 9, with 18 bases in between. The CDR3 DNA reads as TGTGCCAGCAGGCGAAGGACCTCCAAGGGTTCACCCCTCCACTTT. Encoded protein: CASRRRTSKGSPLHF.

This clone was seen just once. V usage is TRBV28 and J usage is TRBJ2-5; 13 bases are a match to TRBD2. Germline V gene sequence: CDR1 MDHEN, CDR2 SYDVKM. The V segment lost 8 bases and the J segment 4 bases; nucleotides outside the gene matches: 10. This CDR3 contains 16 residues. CDR3 amino acids: CASLPPGLAGRETQYF. Written as DNA, the CDR3 is TGTGCCAGCTTACCACCGGGACTAGCGGGACGAGAGACCCAGTACTTC.

This rearrangement joins TRBV18 to TRBJ2-3, with D unclear. The CDR3 covers 17 residues. Germline loops: CDR1 KGHSH, CDR2 LQKENI. V lost 3 bases and J 2 bases, leaving 18 bases between the germline ends. For the CDR3, the DNA is TGTGCCAGCTCACCTAAGATTACCCTCGGATCCACAGATACGCAGTATTTT. Residues: CASSPKITLGSTDTQYF.

In its sample, this clone was seen once. V gene TRBV4-2 combines with J gene TRBJ1-2; the D is unclear. The CDR3 sequence is 13 residues long. The V end was cut by 5 bases, the J end by 0 bases, with 7 bases between. Germline V gene data show CDR1 as LGHNA and CDR2 as YNFKEQ. The CDR3 spells CASSLGSNYGYTF. CDR3 coding DNA: TGTGCCAGCAGCTTAGGGTCTAACTATGGCTACACCTTC.

The J gene is TRBJ1-1, the V gene TRBV18; 9 bases are a match to TRBD1. Germline loops: CDR1 KGHSH, CDR2 LQKENI. The CDR3 contains 15 residues. V was clipped by 6 bases and J by 4 bases; unmatched bases: 9. The CDR3: CASSTQGARGTEAFF. The DNA for the CDR3 is TGTGCCAGCTCCACACAGGGGGCAAGGGGCACTGAAGCTTTCTTT.

V is TRBV2 and J is TRBJ1-1; TRBD1 matches 11 bases. J was trimmed by 12 bases and V by 6 bases; bases with no gene match: 9. Germline V CDR1 and CDR2: SNHLY, FYNNEI. This CDR3 is 13 amino acids long. In DNA form, the CDR3 reads TGTGCCAGCAGAGACCCGGGACAGGGGGAATCTTTCTTT. Protein product: CASRDPGQGESFF.

This clone was detected only a few times. The rearrangement links TRBV6-5 to TRBJ1-6; 7 nucleotides agree with TRBD1. Germline V gene sequence: CDR1 MNHEY, CDR2 SVGAGI. This CDR3 contains 14 residues. Trimming took 5 bases from V and 9 from J; bases not matched to a gene: 7. CDR3 nucleotide sequence: TGTGCCAGCAGTCGTGTAGGACAGGTTTCACCCCTCCACTTT. This gives the protein CASSRVGQVSPLHF.

The rearrangement links TRBV27 to TRBJ2-7; D is uncertain. Deletions cut 0 bases from V and 4 bases from J, with 19 bases between. This CDR3 comprises 17 residues. Looked up from germline, CDR1 is MNHEY and CDR2 is SMNVEV (reference sequence). The CDR3 DNA reads as TGTGCCAGCAGTTTATCCCAAGGACCCACAACGTTGTACGAGCAGTACTTC. Translating gives CASSLSQGPTTLYEQYF.

The chain couples TRBV5-5 to TRBJ2-2; D perhaps matches TRBD2 (6 bases). Germline CDR1 SGHKS, CDR2 YYEKEE (reference sequence). The CDR3 totals 16 residues. Trimming left V 4 bases short and J 6 bases short, with 19 bases between. In DNA form, the CDR3 reads TGTGCCAGCAGCCTGGCGGGGCCCAGGGTGCCCGGGGAGCTGTTTTTT. This codes for CASSLAGPRVPGELFF.

This clone was detected a few times. This chain uses TRBV11-2 with TRBJ2-5; D is unresolved. V dropped 4 bases and J dropped 6 bases, with 12 bases sitting between them. Germline V gives CDR1 SGHAT, CDR2 FQNNGV. The CDR3 runs 13 residues. The CDR3 nucleotides read TGTGCCAGCAGCTCAGAACCGCTCAAGACCCAGTACTTC. Protein: CASSSEPLKTQYF.

V usage is TRBV20-1 and J usage is TRBJ2-5; D uncertain. Germline-derived CDR1 and CDR2 are DFQATT and SNEGSKA (reference sequence). The CDR3 is 11 residues long. Trimming took 6 bases from V and 7 from J, leaving 12 bases between them. The CDR3 loop is CSALSYGTQYF. Here the CDR3 DNA reads TGCAGTGCCCTCTCCTACGGGACCCAGTACTTC.

The J gene is TRBJ1-2, the V gene TRBV27; no clear D gene. Germline CDR1 and CDR2: MNHEY and SMNVEV (reference sequence). With 2 bases removed from V and 3 bases from J, the gap between germline ends came to 7 bases. This CDR3 is built from 13 residues. Here the CDR3 DNA reads TGTGCCAGCAGTTTAGCCCGGGACTATGGCTACACCTTC. It codes for CASSLARDYGYTF.

V gene TRBV7-2 combines with J gene TRBJ1-6; the D gene is possibly TRBD1 (6 bases). The CDR3 totals 14 residues. Germline-derived CDR1 and CDR2 are SGHTA and FQGNSA. V was cut by 4 bases and J by 8 bases, with 12 bases left in between. The DNA for the CDR3 is TGTGCCAGCAGCTCCCAACAGGGCGATTCACCCCTCCACTTT. This translates into CASSSQQGDSPLHF.

V and J are TRBV7-8 and TRBJ2-4; 8 bases are a match to TRBD2. The CDR3 spans 15 residues. V shed 2 bases, J shed 5 bases, and the junction held 5 bases outside the gene matches. Germline CDR1 SGHVS, CDR2 FQNEAQ. CDR3 coding DNA: TGTGCCAGCAGCTTATTTCCGGGGGGGGAAAACATTCAGTACTTC. This codes for CASSLFPGGENIQYF. The complete variable domain, with remaining parts taken from reference TRBV7-8 and TRBJ2-4, reads GAGVSQSPRYKVAKRGQDVALRCDPISGHVSLFWYQQALGQGPEFLTYFQNEAQLDKSGLPSDRFFAERPEGSVSTLKIQRTQQEDSAVYLCASSLFPGGENIQYFGAGTRLSVL.